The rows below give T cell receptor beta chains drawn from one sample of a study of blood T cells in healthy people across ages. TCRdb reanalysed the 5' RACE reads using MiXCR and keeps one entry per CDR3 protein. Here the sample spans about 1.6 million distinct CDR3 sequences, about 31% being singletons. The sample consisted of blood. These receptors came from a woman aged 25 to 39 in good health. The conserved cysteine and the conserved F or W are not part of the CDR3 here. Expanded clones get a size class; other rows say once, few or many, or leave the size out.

CDR3aa: ASSYSSLRLSNAEQF
v_gene: TRBV6-2/TRBV6-3
abundance: once
j_gene: TRBJ2-1

CDR3aa: ASSANEALGASGEQF
v_gene: TRBV7-9
abundance: few
j_gene: TRBJ2-1

CDR3aa: ASSLGGQESYEQY
v_gene: TRBV5-1
abundance: .
j_gene: TRBJ2-7

CDR3aa: ASSPGSGRGAYEQY
v_gene: TRBV7-9
abundance: many
j_gene: TRBJ2-7

CDR3aa: ASSAEGTGGLRFETQY
v_gene: TRBV2
abundance: .
j_gene: TRBJ2-5

CDR3aa: ASSQRGGQNTEAF
v_gene: TRBV4-2
abundance: few
j_gene: TRBJ1-1

CDR3aa: ASSQDRRLAGVRETQY
v_gene: TRBV3-1
abundance: .
j_gene: TRBJ2-5

CDR3aa: ASSVDTSGGLYEQY
v_gene: TRBV9
abundance: .
j_gene: TRBJ2-7

CDR3aa: ASSFFGTVYEQY
v_gene: TRBV5-6
abundance: few
j_gene: TRBJ2-7

CDR3aa: ASSLDGLTGEQF
v_gene: TRBV11-2
abundance: .
j_gene: TRBJ2-1

CDR3aa: ASSPTKGSYNEQF
v_gene: TRBV7-9
abundance: .
j_gene: TRBJ2-1

CDR3aa: ASSMIPGQGIYNEQF
v_gene: TRBV19
abundance: .
j_gene: TRBJ2-1

CDR3aa: ASSLISDKYNEQF
v_gene: TRBV28
abundance: .
j_gene: TRBJ2-1

CDR3aa: ASQPLAGTIVSTEAF
v_gene: TRBV10-2
abundance: few
j_gene: TRBJ1-1

CDR3aa: ASSLGSWGTWLSEQF
v_gene: TRBV5-1
abundance: .
j_gene: TRBJ2-1

CDR3aa: ASSGGYAKNIQY
v_gene: TRBV6-1
abundance: .
j_gene: TRBJ2-4

CDR3aa: ASSLGLAIDEQY
v_gene: TRBV27
abundance: .
j_gene: .

CDR3aa: ASSQGLAGIIGWEQY
v_gene: TRBV4-1
abundance: many
j_gene: TRBJ2-7

CDR3aa: SARGQRAYNEQF
v_gene: TRBV20-1
abundance: .
j_gene: TRBJ2-1

CDR3aa: AVGVETQY
v_gene: TRBV27
abundance: few
j_gene: TRBJ2-5

CDR3aa: AWNGYEQF
v_gene: TRBV30
abundance: .
j_gene: TRBJ2-1

CDR3aa: ASSEPTSGRRDEQF
v_gene: TRBV10-1
abundance: few
j_gene: TRBJ2-1

CDR3aa: SARDLNVTGSYT
v_gene: TRBV20-1
abundance: .
j_gene: TRBJ1-2

CDR3aa: ATGLPGVNEQF
v_gene: TRBV24-1
abundance: .
j_gene: TRBJ2-1

CDR3aa: ASSPSGGPLRGQY
v_gene: TRBV7-9
abundance: few
j_gene: TRBJ2-7

CDR3aa: ASSQSAGPDEKLF
v_gene: TRBV4-1
abundance: .
j_gene: TRBJ1-4

CDR3aa: ASRSDGYMNTEAF
v_gene: TRBV5-1
abundance: few
j_gene: TRBJ1-1

CDR3aa: ASSGTEAPKYEQY
v_gene: TRBV9
abundance: few
j_gene: TRBJ2-7

CDR3aa: ASNPAGNNEQF
v_gene: TRBV2
abundance: few
j_gene: TRBJ2-1

CDR3aa: ASSQSGTGLEKLF
v_gene: TRBV4-1
abundance: .
j_gene: TRBJ1-4

CDR3aa: ASSLAVLGNEQY
v_gene: TRBV7-9
abundance: few
j_gene: TRBJ2-7

CDR3aa: ATDVRGEQF
v_gene: TRBV6-5
abundance: .
j_gene: TRBJ2-1

CDR3aa: ASSLVGRGPTDTQY
v_gene: TRBV5-4
abundance: few
j_gene: TRBJ2-3

CDR3aa: ASSTVGHSTDTQY
v_gene: TRBV5-1
abundance: .
j_gene: TRBJ2-3

CDR3aa: SARGGRGRQVDTQY
v_gene: TRBV20-1
abundance: once
j_gene: TRBJ2-3

CDR3aa: ASSLERGANTEAF
v_gene: TRBV5-1
abundance: .
j_gene: TRBJ1-1

CDR3aa: ATSSPAEDTQY
v_gene: TRBV24-1
abundance: .
j_gene: TRBJ2-3

CDR3aa: AWTRGSSTDTQY
v_gene: TRBV30
abundance: few
j_gene: TRBJ2-3

CDR3aa: ASSLAIGGRDYGYT
v_gene: TRBV7-8
abundance: once
j_gene: TRBJ1-2

CDR3aa: ASSLSPVSSYEQY
v_gene: TRBV27
abundance: .
j_gene: TRBJ2-7

CDR3aa: SAKEGGQPQH
v_gene: TRBV20-1
abundance: .
j_gene: TRBJ1-5

CDR3aa: ASSQETGTSGSYSYNEQF
v_gene: TRBV3-1
abundance: .
j_gene: TRBJ2-1

CDR3aa: SASPSGAYEQY
v_gene: TRBV20-1
abundance: few
j_gene: TRBJ2-7

CDR3aa: ASSLDGFTHNEQF
v_gene: TRBV5-4
abundance: .
j_gene: TRBJ2-1

CDR3aa: SARDPQGSYGYT
v_gene: TRBV20-1
abundance: .
j_gene: TRBJ1-2

CDR3aa: AISEVNTEAF
v_gene: TRBV10-3
abundance: .
j_gene: TRBJ1-1

CDR3aa: ASSPSGTVAETQY
v_gene: TRBV3-1
abundance: many
j_gene: TRBJ2-5

CDR3aa: SASSGREDEQF
v_gene: TRBV20-1
abundance: .
j_gene: TRBJ2-1

CDR3aa: ASSSGRGNNEQF
v_gene: TRBV6-5
abundance: .
j_gene: TRBJ2-1

CDR3aa: ASSTEGGPYSPLH
v_gene: TRBV5-1
abundance: .
j_gene: TRBJ1-6

CDR3aa: ASSGTVATNEKLF
v_gene: TRBV7-9
abundance: .
j_gene: TRBJ1-4

CDR3aa: SALPGTGPYEQY
v_gene: TRBV20-1
abundance: .
j_gene: TRBJ2-7

CDR3aa: SAPRGGLSGNAIY
v_gene: TRBV20-1
abundance: .
j_gene: TRBJ1-3

CDR3aa: AWTLLGAGAGYT
v_gene: TRBV30
abundance: few
j_gene: TRBJ1-2

CDR3aa: ASHSGVKTDTQY
v_gene: TRBV5-1
abundance: .
j_gene: TRBJ2-3

CDR3aa: ASSFLLGLTTTDTQY
v_gene: TRBV27
abundance: few
j_gene: TRBJ2-3

CDR3aa: TSSMTKRGTDTQY
v_gene: TRBV6-6
abundance: .
j_gene: TRBJ2-3